This T cell receptor (beta chain) was documented in a study of T cells in Graves' hyperthyroidism and ophthalmopathy. RNA transcripts were the template for amplifying TCR beta CDR3 regions. With the HTBI primer set, the TCR CDR3 went through a first round of RT-PCR. TCRdb independently ran MiXCR on the multiplex PCR reads; one entry per CDR3 protein. Here the sample spans fewer than 650,000 distinct CDR3 sequences, more than 11% being singletons. The germline gives CDR1 SGHDT, CDR2 YYEEEE. Trimming pared 4 bases from V and 4 bases from J, leaving 10 bases between. This CDR3 has 13 amino acids. Study outcomes and limitations: Through a model of 13 V-J features, ophthalmopathy was separated from stable hyperthyroidism. Peripheral blood also featured most of the thyroid clonotypes expanded above 0.001.

Points on this clonotype: What it binds is unknown.

This sequence originates from a woman aged 25 to 45 with Graves' hyperthyroidism that later progressed to Graves' ophthalmopathy. V is TRBV5-6 and J is TRBJ2-3; D is perhaps TRBD2 (5 bases). Sequencing was carried out using blood. The CDR3 DNA reads TGTGCCAGCAGCCCCGCAGCGGCAGATACGCAGTATTTT. Translation: CASSPAAADTQYF.